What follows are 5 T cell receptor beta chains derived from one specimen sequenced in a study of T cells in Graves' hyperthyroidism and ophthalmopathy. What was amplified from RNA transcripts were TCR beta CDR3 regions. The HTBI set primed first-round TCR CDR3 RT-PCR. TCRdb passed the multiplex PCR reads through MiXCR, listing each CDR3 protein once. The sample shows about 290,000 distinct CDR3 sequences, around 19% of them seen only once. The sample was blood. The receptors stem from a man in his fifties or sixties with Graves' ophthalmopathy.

CDR3 residues: CASTGTGSSYEQYF. CDR3 nucleotides: TGTGCCAGCACCGGGACAGGGAGCTCCTACGAGCAGTACTTC. The chain combines TRBV28 with TRBJ2-7; 9 bases agree with TRBD1. Trimming at V came to 7 bases and at J to 0 bases, leaving 4 bases not matched to a gene. The CDR3 extends over 14 amino acids. Germline CDR1 reads MDHEN; CDR2 reads SYDVKM.

DNA for the CDR3: TGTGCCAGCAGTACTGGGACTCGTGGAAACACCATATATTTT. Protein sequence: CASSTGTRGNTIYF. The chain recombines TRBV6-2 or TRBV6-3 with TRBJ1-3; the D gene is possibly TRBD1 (5 bases). V lost 5 bases and J 3 bases, leaving 11 bases between the germline ends. CDR1 and CDR2 (germline): MNHEY, SVGEGT. The CDR3 spans 14 residues.

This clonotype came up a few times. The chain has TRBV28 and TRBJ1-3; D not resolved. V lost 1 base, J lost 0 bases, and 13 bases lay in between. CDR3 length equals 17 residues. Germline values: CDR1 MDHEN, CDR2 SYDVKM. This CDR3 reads CASSLFPPRLSGNTIYF. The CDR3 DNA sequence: TGTGCCAGCAGTTTATTCCCCCCCAGACTCTCTGGAAACACCATATATTTT.

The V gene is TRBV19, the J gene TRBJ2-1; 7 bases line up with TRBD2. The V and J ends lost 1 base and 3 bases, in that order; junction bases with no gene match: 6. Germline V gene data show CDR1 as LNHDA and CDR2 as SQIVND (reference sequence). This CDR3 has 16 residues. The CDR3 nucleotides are TGTGCCAGTAGTATAGCCCCGGGACTATACTACAATGAGCAGTTCTTC. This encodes CASSIAPGLYYNEQFF. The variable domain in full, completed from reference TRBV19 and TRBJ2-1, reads DGGITQSPKYLFRKEGQNVTLSCEQNLNHDAMYWYRQDPGQGLRLIYYSQIVNDFQKGDIAEGYSVSREKKESFPLTVTSAQKNPTAFYLCASSIAPGLYYNEQFFGPGTRLTVL.

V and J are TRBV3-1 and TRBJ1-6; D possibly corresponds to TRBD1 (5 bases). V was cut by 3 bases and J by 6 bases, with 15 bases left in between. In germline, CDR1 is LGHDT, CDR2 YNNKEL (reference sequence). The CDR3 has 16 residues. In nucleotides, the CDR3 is TGTGCCAGCAGCCATGGTTTAGGGGAAATTAATTCACCCCTCCACTTT. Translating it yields CASSHGLGEINSPLHF.